This TCR beta chain appears in the sequencing data of a study of lymphopenia after photon versus proton radiotherapy. Study-level points and caveats: Post-nadir TCR diversity decline inversely tracked overall survival among those who died. Proton therapy kept repertoires fairly stable, unlike photons, which gained effector/memory cells. After lymphocyte nadir, photon-treated repertoires showed oligoclonal expansion, especially CD8+ Temra.

Assay: immunoSEQ multiplex PCR; the TCRdb copy retains only in-frame clones and omits some. This table has more than 5,500 clones, roughly four fifths appearing once. With respect to this clone: Its antigen remains unknown.

This receptor was obtained from a man younger than 40 with gastric cancer. Here the sequenced sample was peripheral blood, taken from a patient treated with photon-based radiotherapy.

The CDR3 here is CASRPAGDRLQLNEKLFF. CDR3 in DNA: TGTGCCAGCAGGCCCGCGGGGGACAGGCTACAACTTAATGAAAAACTGTTTTTT. This chain connects TRBV28 to TRBJ1-4; TRBD1 aligns across 8 bases. The V segment lost 6 bases and the J segment 4 bases; nucleotides outside the gene matches: 16. Germline assignment: CDR1 MDHEN and CDR2 SYDVKM. CDR3 length: 18 amino acids. Drawing the rest from reference TRBV28 and TRBJ1-4, the complete variable domain is DVKVTQSSRYLVKRTGEKVFLECVQDMDHENMFWYRQDPGLGLRLIYFSYDVKMKEKGDIPEGYSVSREKKERFSLILESASTNQTSMYLCASRPAGDRLQLNEKLFFGSGTQLSVL.